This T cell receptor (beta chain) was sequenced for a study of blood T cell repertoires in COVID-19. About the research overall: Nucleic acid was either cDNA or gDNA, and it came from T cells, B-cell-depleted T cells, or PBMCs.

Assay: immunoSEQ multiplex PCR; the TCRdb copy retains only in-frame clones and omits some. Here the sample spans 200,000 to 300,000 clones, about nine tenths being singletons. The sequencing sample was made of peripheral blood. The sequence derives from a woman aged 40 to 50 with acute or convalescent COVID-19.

CDR3: CAWSRGVATEAFF. The CDR3 nucleotides read TGTGCCTGGAGCAGGGGAGTCGCCACTGAAGCTTTCTTT. The chain is built from TRBV30 and TRBJ1-1, with a tentative D call TRBD1 (6 bases). Germline CDR1 is GTSNPN and CDR2 is SVGIG (reference sequence). The V gene lost 3 bases and the J gene lost 4 bases, with 12 bases spanning the gap. This CDR3 region has 13 residues.